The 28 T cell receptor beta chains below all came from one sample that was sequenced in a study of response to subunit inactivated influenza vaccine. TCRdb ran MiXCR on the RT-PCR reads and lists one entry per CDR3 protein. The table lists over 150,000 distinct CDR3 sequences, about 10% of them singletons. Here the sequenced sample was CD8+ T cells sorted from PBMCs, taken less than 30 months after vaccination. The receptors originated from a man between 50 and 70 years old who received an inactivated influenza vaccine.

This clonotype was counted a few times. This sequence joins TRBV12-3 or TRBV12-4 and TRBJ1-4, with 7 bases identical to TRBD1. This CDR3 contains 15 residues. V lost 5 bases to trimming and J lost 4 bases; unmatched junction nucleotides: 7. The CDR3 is CASSPQGGVNEKLFF. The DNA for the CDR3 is TGTGCCAGCAGTCCCCAGGGGGGGGTTAATGAAAAACTGTTTTTT.

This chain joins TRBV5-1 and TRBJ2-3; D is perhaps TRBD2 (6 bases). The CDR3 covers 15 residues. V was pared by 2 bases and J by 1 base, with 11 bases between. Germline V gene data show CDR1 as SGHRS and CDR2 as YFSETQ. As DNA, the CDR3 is TGCGCCAGCAGCTTCGGGGGTCCCCGCACAGATACGCAGTATTTT. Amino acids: CASSFGGPRTDTQYF.

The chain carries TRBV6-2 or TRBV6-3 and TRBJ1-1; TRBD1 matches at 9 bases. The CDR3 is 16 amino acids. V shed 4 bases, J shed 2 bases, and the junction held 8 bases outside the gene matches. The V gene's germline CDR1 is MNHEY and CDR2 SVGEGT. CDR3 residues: CASSWDTGGGNTEAFF. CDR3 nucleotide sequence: TGTGCCAGCAGTTGGGATACAGGGGGCGGAAACACTGAAGCTTTCTTT.

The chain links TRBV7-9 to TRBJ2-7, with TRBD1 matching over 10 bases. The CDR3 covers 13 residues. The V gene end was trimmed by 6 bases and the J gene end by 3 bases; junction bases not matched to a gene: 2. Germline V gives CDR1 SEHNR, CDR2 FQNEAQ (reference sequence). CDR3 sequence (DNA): TGTGCCAGCAGGTGGGACAGGGGCTACGAGCAGTACTTC. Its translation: CASRWDRGYEQYF.

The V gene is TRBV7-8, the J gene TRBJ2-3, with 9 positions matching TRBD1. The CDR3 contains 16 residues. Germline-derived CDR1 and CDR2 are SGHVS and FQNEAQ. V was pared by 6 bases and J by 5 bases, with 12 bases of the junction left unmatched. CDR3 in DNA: TGTGCCAGCAGAATATCACAGGGGGCGGCGGGAGATACGCAGTATTTT. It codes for CASRISQGAAGDTQYF.

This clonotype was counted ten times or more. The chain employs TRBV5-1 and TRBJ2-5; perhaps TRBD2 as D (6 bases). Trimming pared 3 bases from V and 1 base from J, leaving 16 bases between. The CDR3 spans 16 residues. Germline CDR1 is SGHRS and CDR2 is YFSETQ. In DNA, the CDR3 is TGCGCCAGCAGCTACCTAGGGACTGCCTCCCAAGAGACCCAGTACTTC. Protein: CASSYLGTASQETQYF.

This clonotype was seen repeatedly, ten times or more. CDR3 DNA: TGTGCCAGCAACCTCCCTAGCTCCTATAATTCACCCCTCCACTTT. Translating it yields CASNLPSSYNSPLHF. V is TRBV28 and J is TRBJ1-6; D call uncertain. Germline V gene lookup returns CDR1 MDHEN and CDR2 SYDVKM. Trimming pared 7 bases from V and 0 bases from J, leaving 10 bases between. The CDR3 has 15 amino acids.

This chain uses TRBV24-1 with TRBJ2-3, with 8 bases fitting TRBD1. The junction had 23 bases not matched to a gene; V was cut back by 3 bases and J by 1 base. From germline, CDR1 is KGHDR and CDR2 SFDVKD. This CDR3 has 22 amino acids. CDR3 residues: CATSDPAPDVKTGVLGTDTQYF. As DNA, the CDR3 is TGTGCCACCAGTGATCCAGCGCCCGATGTAAAGACAGGGGTCCTCGGCACAGATACGCAGTATTTT.

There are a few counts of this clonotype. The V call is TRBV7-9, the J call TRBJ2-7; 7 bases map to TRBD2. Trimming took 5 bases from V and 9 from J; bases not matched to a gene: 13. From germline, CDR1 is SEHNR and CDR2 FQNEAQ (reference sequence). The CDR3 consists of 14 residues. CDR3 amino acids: CASSAIGEGFGQYF. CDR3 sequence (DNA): TGTGCCAGCAGCGCTATCGGGGAGGGATTTGGGCAGTACTTC. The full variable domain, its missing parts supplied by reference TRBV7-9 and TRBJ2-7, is DTGVSQNPRHKITKRGQNVTFRCDPISEHNRLYWYRQTLGQGPEFLTYFQNEAQLEKSRLLSDRFSAERPKGSFSTLEIQRTEQGDSAMYLCASSAIGEGFGQYFGPGTRLTVT.

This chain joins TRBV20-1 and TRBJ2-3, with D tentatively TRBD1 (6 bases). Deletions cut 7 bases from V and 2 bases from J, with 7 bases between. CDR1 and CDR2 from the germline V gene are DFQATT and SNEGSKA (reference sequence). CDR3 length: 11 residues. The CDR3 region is CSGTDTDTQYF. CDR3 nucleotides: TGCAGTGGGACAGACACAGATACGCAGTATTTT.

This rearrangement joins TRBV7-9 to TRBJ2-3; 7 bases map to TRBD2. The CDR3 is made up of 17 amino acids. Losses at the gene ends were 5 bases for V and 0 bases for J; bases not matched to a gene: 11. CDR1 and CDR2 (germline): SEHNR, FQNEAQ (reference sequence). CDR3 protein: CASSIPSGDGSTDTQYF. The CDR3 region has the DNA TGTGCCAGCAGCATTCCGAGCGGGGATGGTAGCACAGATACGCAGTATTTT.

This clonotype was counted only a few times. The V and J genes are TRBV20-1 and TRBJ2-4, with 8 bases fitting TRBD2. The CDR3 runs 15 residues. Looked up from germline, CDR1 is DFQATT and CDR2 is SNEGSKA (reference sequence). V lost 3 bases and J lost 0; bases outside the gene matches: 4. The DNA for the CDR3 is TGCAGTGCTAGTATAGCGGGACTAGCCAAAAACATTCAGTACTTC. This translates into CSASIAGLAKNIQYF.

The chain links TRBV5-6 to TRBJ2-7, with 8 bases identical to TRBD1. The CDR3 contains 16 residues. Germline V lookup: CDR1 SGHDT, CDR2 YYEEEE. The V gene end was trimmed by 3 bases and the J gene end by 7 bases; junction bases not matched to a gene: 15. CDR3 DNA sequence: TGTGCCAGCAGCTGGGTATGGGGGCAGGGGGCGGCTGAGCAGTACTTC. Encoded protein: CASSWVWGQGAAEQYF.

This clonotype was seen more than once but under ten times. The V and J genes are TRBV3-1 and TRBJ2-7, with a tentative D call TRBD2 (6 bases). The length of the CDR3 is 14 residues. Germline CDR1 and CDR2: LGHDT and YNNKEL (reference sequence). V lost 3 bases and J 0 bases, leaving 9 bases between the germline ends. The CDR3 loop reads CASSHGGNSYEQYF. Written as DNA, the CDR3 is TGTGCCAGCAGCCACGGGGGTAACTCCTACGAGCAGTACTTC.

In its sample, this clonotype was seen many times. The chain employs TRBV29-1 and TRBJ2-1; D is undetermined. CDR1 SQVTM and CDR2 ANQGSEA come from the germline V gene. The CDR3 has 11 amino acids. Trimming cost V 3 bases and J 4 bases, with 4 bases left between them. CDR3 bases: TGCAGCGTTGACGTGTACAATGAGCAGTTCTTC. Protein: CSVDVYNEQFF.

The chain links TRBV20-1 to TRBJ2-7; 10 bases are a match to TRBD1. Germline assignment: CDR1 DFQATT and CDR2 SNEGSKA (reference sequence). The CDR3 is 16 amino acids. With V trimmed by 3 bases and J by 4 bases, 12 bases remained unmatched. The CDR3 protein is CSARLIRDRGVYEQYF. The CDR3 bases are TGCAGTGCTAGGCTTATCCGGGACAGGGGCGTTTACGAGCAGTACTTC.

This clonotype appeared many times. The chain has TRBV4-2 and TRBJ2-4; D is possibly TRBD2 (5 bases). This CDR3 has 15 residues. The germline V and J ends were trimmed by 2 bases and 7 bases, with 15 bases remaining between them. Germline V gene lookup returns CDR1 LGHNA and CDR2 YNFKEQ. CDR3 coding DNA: TGTGCCAGCAGCCAATCCCGGGGTGTTCTCAACATTCAGTACTTC. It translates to CASSQSRGVLNIQYF.

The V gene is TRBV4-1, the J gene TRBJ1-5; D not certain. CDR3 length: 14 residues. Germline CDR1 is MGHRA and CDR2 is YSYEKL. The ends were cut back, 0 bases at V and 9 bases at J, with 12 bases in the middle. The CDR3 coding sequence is TGCGCCAGCAGCCAAGATACCCTCTCCAGGCCCCAGCATTTT. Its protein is CASSQDTLSRPQHF.

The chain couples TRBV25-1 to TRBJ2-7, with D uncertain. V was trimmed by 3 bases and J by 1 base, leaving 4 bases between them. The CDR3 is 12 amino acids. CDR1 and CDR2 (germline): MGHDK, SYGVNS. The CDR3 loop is CASSDGSYEQYF. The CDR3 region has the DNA TGTGCCAGCAGTGACGGGTCCTACGAGCAGTACTTC.

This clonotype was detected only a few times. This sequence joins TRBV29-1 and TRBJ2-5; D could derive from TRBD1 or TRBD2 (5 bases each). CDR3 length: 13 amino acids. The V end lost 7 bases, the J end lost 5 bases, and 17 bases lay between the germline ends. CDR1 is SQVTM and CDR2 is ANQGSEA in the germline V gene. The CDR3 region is CSARDPELETQYF. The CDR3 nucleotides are TGCAGCGCCCGGGACCCCGAATTGGAGACCCAGTACTTC.

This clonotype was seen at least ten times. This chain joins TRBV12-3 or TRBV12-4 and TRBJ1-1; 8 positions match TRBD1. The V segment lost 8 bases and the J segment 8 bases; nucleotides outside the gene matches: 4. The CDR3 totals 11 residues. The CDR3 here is CASGQGAEAFF. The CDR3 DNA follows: TGTGCCAGCGGGCAGGGGGCGGAAGCTTTCTTT.

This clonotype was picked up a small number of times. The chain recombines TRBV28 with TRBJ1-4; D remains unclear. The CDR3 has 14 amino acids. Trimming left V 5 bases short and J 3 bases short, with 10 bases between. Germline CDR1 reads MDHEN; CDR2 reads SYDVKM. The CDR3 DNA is TGTGCCAGCAGTAACCGGGAACCTAATGAAAAACTGTTTTTT. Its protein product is CASSNREPNEKLFF.

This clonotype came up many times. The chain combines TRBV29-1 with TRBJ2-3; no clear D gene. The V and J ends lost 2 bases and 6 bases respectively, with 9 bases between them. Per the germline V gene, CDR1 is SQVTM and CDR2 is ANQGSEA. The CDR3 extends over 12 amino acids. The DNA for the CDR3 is TGCAGCGTTGAACCGCTGTCCGATACGCAGTATTTT. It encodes CSVEPLSDTQYF.

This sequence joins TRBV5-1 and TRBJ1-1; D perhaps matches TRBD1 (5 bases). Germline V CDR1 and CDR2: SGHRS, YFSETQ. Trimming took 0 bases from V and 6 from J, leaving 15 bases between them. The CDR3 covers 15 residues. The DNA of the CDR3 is TGCGCCAGCAGCTTGGAGGGTTCCGTGGGGGCTGAAGCTTTCTTT. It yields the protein CASSLEGSVGAEAFF.

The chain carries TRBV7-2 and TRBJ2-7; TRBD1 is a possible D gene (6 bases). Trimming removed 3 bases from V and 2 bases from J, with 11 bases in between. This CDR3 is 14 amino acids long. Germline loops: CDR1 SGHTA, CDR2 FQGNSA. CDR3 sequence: CASSFWDKAYEQYF. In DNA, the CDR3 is TGTGCCAGCAGCTTCTGGGACAAAGCCTACGAGCAGTACTTC.

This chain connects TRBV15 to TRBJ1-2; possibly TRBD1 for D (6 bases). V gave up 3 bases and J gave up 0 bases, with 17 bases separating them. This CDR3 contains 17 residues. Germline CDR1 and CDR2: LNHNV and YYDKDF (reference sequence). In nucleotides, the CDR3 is TGTGCCACCAGCAGCGCCGAAAGTCGGACAGCTAACTATGGCTACACCTTC. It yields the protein CATSSAESRTANYGYTF.

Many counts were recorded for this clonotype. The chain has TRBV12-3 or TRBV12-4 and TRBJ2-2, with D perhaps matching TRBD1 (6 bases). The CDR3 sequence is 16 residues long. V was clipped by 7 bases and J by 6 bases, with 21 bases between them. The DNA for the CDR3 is TGTGCCAGCACTCCGACGGCACAGGGTGGCCCCGGGGAGCTGTTTTTT. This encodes CASTPTAQGGPGELFF.

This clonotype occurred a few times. CDR3 nucleotide sequence: TGTGCCAGCAGTGCAAGAACAGGGGGCGGCGAGCAGTACTTC. This codes for CASSARTGGGEQYF. This sequence joins TRBV6-1 and TRBJ2-7; 9 positions agree with TRBD1. V was clipped by 4 bases and J by 6 bases; unmatched bases: 7. This CDR3 is 14 amino acids long. In germline, CDR1 is MNHNS, CDR2 SASEGT.